This TCR beta chain was identified during a study of Ad26.COV2.S vaccination and SARS-CoV-2 variants. Background on the study: Donor participated within the Ad26.COV2.S arm of the COV1001 trial.

Germline-derived CDR1 and CDR2 are LGHNA and YNFKEQ. The CDR3 loop spans 17 amino acids. V was clipped by 0 bases and J by 0 bases, with 11 bases between them. The treatment: about 20 received Ad26.COV2.S at low or high dose, single or two shots; 5 received placebo; per-sample allocation not given. Collection of the samples took place on day 63 after the first injection of vaccine or placebo. Immunization relied on an Ad26 vector, which expressed Wuhan-strain SARS-CoV-2 spike. Some clones are missing from TCRdb's copy, which holds only in-frame ones; the method was immunoSEQ multiplex PCR. The sample has 350,000 to 500,000 clones; around nine tenths are singletons.

The rearrangement joins TRBV4-2 to TRBJ2-2; D gene unclear. The receptor's source is a person between 18 and 65 years old who received the Ad26.COV2.S COVID-19 vaccine or a placebo. The sequenced sample was peripheral blood, obtained in a trial of Ad26.COV2.S vaccine versus placebo. The CDR3 coding sequence is TGTGCCAGCAGCCAAGAACGGCGCCAGTCGAACACCGGGGAGCTGTTTTTT. The encoded protein is CASSQERRQSNTGELFF.